A selection of T cell receptor beta chains follows, all from one sample in a study of cytomegalovirus exposure and HLA in healthy donors. Sequenced by immunoSEQ multiplex PCR; TCRdb stores in-frame clones only, minus some. Among around 120,000 clones listed, 75% to 90% were seen once. Sequencing used PBMCs. The receptors originated from a female donor in good health and CMV-seropositive. CDR3s include the opening cysteine and the closing phenylalanine or tryptophan. A D gene is named only where the DNA matches it firmly. A row's size may be missing; if present it is once, few, many or a size class.

D gene	V gene	J gene	clone size	CDR3 DNA	CDR3 protein
TRBD1	TRBV7-2	TRBJ2-7	few	TGTGCCAGCAGCGACAGGGATCGCGAGCAGTACTTC	CASSDRDREQYF
TRBD2	TRBV28	TRBJ2-5	once	TGTGCCAGCAGCGTAGAGATGTTCTCGCGGGGGGGCTCGGAGACCCAGTACTTC	CASSVEMFSRGGSETQYF
TRBD2	TRBV6-5	TRBJ2-3	once	TGTGCCAGCAGGTACCATCCGCGGGGGGGCGCAGATACGCAGTATTTT	CASRYHPRGGADTQYF
NA	TRBV7-9	TRBJ2-1	NA	TGTGCCAGCAGCTTGCCAGGGGACTACAATGAGCAGTTCTTC	CASSLPGDYNEQFF
NA	TRBV5-8	TRBJ2-7	NA	TGTGCCAGCAGCTTGGGACAGGAGTACGAGCAGTACTTC	CASSLGQEYEQYF
NA	TRBV5-1	TRBJ2-3	NA	TGCGCCAGCAGCTTGGTGGCAGGGGCGAGCACAGATACGCAGTATTTT	CASSLVAGASTDTQYF
TRBD1	TRBV6-6	TRBJ2-5	NA	TGTGCCAGCAGCAACCGACAGGGACAAGAGACCCAGTACTTC	CASSNRQGQETQYF
NA	TRBV7-3	TRBJ1-2	NA	TGTGCCAGCAGCATATCCGGGACATCGGACTATGGCTACACCTTC	CASSISGTSDYGYTF
NA	TRBV7-2	TRBJ1-2	NA	TGTGCCAGCAGCTTACCCCTGACAGGCCCTAACTATGGCTACACCTTC	CASSLPLTGPNYGYTF
NA	TRBV2	TRBJ2-7	NA	TGTGCCTGCCGGGACATCTCCTACGAGCAGTACTTC	CACRDISYEQYF
NA	TRBV15	TRBJ1-1	NA	TGTGCCACCAGCGAGGGGGGGAGAGGGAACACTGAAGCTTTCTTT	CATSEGGRGNTEAFF
TRBD1	TRBV29-1	TRBJ1-4	NA	TGCAGCGTCTCACAGGGGGATTATGAAAAACTGTTTTTT	CSVSQGDYEKLFF
NA	TRBV9	TRBJ1-3	once	TGTGCCAGCAGCGTCATGGGAGAGAGTGGAAACACCATATATTTT	CASSVMGESGNTIYF
NA	TRBV9	TRBJ2-5	NA	TGTGCCAGCAGCCCCCGACAGTCCCCCCAAGAGACCCAGTACTTC	CASSPRQSPQETQYF
NA	TRBV4-1	TRBJ2-1	NA	TGCGCCAGCAGCCGTGGAGACGGCTCCTACAATGAGCAGTTCTTC	CASSRGDGSYNEQFF
TRBD1	TRBV6-5	TRBJ1-1	once	TGTGCCAGCAGTTCCGGACAGGGGACGGGCACTGAAGCTTTCTTT	CASSSGQGTGTEAFF
NA	TRBV6-1	TRBJ2-2	NA	TGTGCCAGCAGTGAATGGGGGGAGGTTCGGGGAGCTGTGTTTTTT	CASSEWGEVRGAVFF
TRBD2	TRBV27	TRBJ2-7	NA	TGTGCCAGCAGTCCATTTAGCGGGGGTTCGTACGAGCAGTACTTC	CASSPFSGGSYEQYF
NA	TRBV30	TRBJ1-2	NA	TGTGCCTGGGTGTACAGTCCAAGCTACACCTTC	CAWVYSPSYTF
TRBD1	TRBV6-4	TRBJ1-2	NA	TGTGCCAGCAGTGACCGAGACAGGGCCCTCTATGGCTACACCTTC	CASSDRDRALYGYTF
NA	TRBV29-1	TRBJ2-3	NA	TGCAGCGTTGATACAGGGCATACGCAGTATTTT	CSVDTGHTQYF
NA	TRBV13	TRBJ2-7	NA	TGTGCCAGCAGCTTCCGGCAGGGCCAGACCTACGAGCAGTACTTC	CASSFRQGQTYEQYF
NA	TRBV4-3	TRBJ1-1	NA	TGCGCCAGCAGCCAAGATTCAGTATATGAAGCTTTCTTT	CASSQDSVYEAFF
TRBD1	TRBV2	TRBJ1-2	NA	TGTGCCAGCAGACCGGGACAGGGCGATGGCTACACCTTC	CASRPGQGDGYTF